This passage covers 14 T cell receptor beta chains from one sample sequenced in a study of blood T cells in healthy people across ages. Alongside a J-beta primer mix, a sample-barcoded 5' primer served in a second PCR lasting roughly 7 to 11 cycles. Using its own MiXCR run on the 5' RACE reads, TCRdb lists one record per CDR3 protein. The repertoire holds approximately 1.5 million distinct CDR3 sequences, with approximately 43% as singletons. Sequenced: blood. All receptors come from a woman younger than 30 in good health.

The V and J genes are TRBV7-2 and TRBJ1-1; possibly TRBD1 for D (5 bases). The CDR3 length is 13 residues. The V end was cut by 5 bases, the J end by 5 bases, with 12 bases between. Germline CDR1 SGHTA, CDR2 FQGNSA. For the CDR3, the DNA is TGTGCCAGCAGCACCTGGGGGAGGACTGAAGCTTTCTTT. It yields the protein CASSTWGRTEAFF.

V gene TRBV7-2 combines with J gene TRBJ2-7, with D uncertain. Germline lookup yields CDR1 SGHTA and CDR2 FQGNSA. The CDR3 has 14 amino acids. Trimming pared 3 bases from V and 3 bases from J, leaving 12 bases between. Here the CDR3 DNA reads TGTGCCAGCAGCTTGGAAGCCAGATACTACGAGCAGTACTTC. Its translation: CASSLEARYYEQYF.

The chain uses TRBV3-1 and TRBJ2-1; no definite D call. The CDR3 runs 16 residues. Germline CDR1 reads LGHDT; CDR2 reads YNNKEL (reference sequence). Trimming stripped 7 bases from V and 0 bases from J, with 16 bases between. The CDR3 DNA follows: TGTGCCAGCACCGCATTATACAAGAGCTCCTACAATGAGCAGTTCTTC. Translated, it gives CASTALYKSSYNEQFF.

In its sample, this clonotype was seen a few times. The chain combines TRBV3-1 with TRBJ1-6; D is unclear. V shed 0 bases and J shed 6 bases, with 9 bases lying between them. CDR1 and CDR2 from the germline V gene are LGHDT and YNNKEL (reference sequence). The CDR3 sequence is 15 residues long. The chain's CDR3 is CASSQDRRPNSPLHF. The CDR3 DNA is TGTGCCAGCAGCCAAGATAGGCGGCCTAATTCACCCCTCCACTTT.

This clonotype was counted only a few times. The junction and the germline gene differ at one end; a read error may be behind it. The V and J genes are TRBV29-1 and TRBJ2-7, with D perhaps being TRBD1 or TRBD2 (5 bases each). CDR3 length equals 11 residues. Germline V gene lookup returns CDR1 SQVTM and CDR2 ANQGSEA. The DNA of the CDR3 is TGCAGCGCTGGGACCGAATACGAGAAGTACTTC. This translates into CSAGTEYEKYF.

V and J are TRBV29-1 and TRBJ1-1, with 10 bases identical to TRBD1. Germline V CDR1 and CDR2: SQVTM, ANQGSEA. V trimming: 6 bases; J trimming: 1 base; junction bases outside the gene matches: 5. The CDR3 has 14 amino acids. The CDR3 DNA is TGCAGCGTAGAGAGGACAGGGGGGAACACTGAAGCTTTCTTT. Amino acid sequence: CSVERTGGNTEAFF.

This clonotype appeared a few times. V gene TRBV7-2 combines with J gene TRBJ2-3; D gene unclear. CDR1 and CDR2 from the germline V gene are SGHTA and FQGNSA. V lost 1 base and J 6 bases, leaving 14 bases between the germline ends. CDR3 length: 15 residues. CDR3 sequence reads: CASSLGSSRSDTQYF. For the CDR3, the DNA is TGTGCCAGCAGCTTAGGATCGAGTCGCTCGGATACGCAGTATTTT.

V gene TRBV5-1 combines with J gene TRBJ2-3; D is ambiguous. Per germline, CDR1 SGHRS and CDR2 YFSETQ. Trimming removed 3 bases at V and 2 bases at J, with 16 bases between. There are 16 residues in the CDR3. The CDR3 is CASSWATPTHTDTQYF. CDR3 DNA sequence: TGCGCCAGCAGCTGGGCTACACCCACACACACAGATACGCAGTATTTT. Full variable domain (rest looked up from reference TRBV5-1 and TRBJ2-3): KAGVTQTPRYLIKTRGQQVTLSCSPISGHRSVSWYQQTPGQGLQFLFEYFSETQRNKGNFPGRFSGRQFSNSRSEMNVSTLELGDSALYLCASSWATPTHTDTQYFGPGTRLTVL.

The CDR3 DNA reads as TGTGCCAGCAGCCTCCAGCCGGGTAGCTCCTACGAGCAGTACTTC. Residues: CASSLQPGSSYEQYF. This chain joins TRBV9 and TRBJ2-7; D is undetermined. The CDR3 consists of 15 residues. The V end lost 4 bases, the J end lost 0 bases, and 14 bases lay between the germline ends. Germline-derived CDR1 and CDR2 are SGDLS and YYNGEE.

V usage is TRBV10-3 and J usage is TRBJ1-2; 11 bases fit TRBD1. CDR1 ENHRY and CDR2 SYGVKD come from the germline V gene. V trimming: 4 bases; J trimming: 3 bases; junction bases outside the gene matches: 4. The CDR3 covers 15 residues. The CDR3 loop reads CAISGPGQGDYGYTF. CDR3 coding DNA: TGTGCCATCAGTGGGCCGGGACAGGGGGACTATGGCTACACCTTC.

This chain uses TRBV28 with TRBJ1-1; D unresolved. Trimming pared 7 bases from V and 0 bases from J, leaving 12 bases between. The CDR3 totals 14 residues. Looked up from germline, CDR1 is MDHEN and CDR2 is SYDVKM. The CDR3 DNA reads as TGTGCCAGCACCTCAGCAGGCATGAACACTGAAGCTTTCTTT. It codes for CASTSAGMNTEAFF.

This clonotype was counted only a few times. The chain couples TRBV30 to TRBJ2-3, with a weak D call TRBD2 (6 bases). The CDR3 is 14 residues long. Trimming removed 4 bases at V and 0 bases at J, with 11 bases between. Looked up from germline, CDR1 is GTSNPN and CDR2 is SVGIG (reference sequence). CDR3 DNA sequence: TGTGCCTGGAACCCGGGAGTAAGCACAGATACGCAGTATTTT. This gives the protein CAWNPGVSTDTQYF.

The CDR3 bases are TGTGCCAGCAGCGCCTTCCCAGGGGAGCAGTTCTTC. Its protein product is CASSAFPGEQFF. This sequence joins TRBV6-2 or TRBV6-3 and TRBJ2-1, with TRBD1 as a possible D gene (5 bases). Germline CDR1 and CDR2: MNHEY and SVGEGT. V was trimmed by 6 bases and J by 10 bases, leaving 13 bases between them. CDR3 length equals 12 residues.

This clonotype was counted between two and nine times. J is TRBJ1-1 and V is TRBV6-5; D unclear. Germline CDR1 is MNHEY and CDR2 is SVGAGI. The CDR3 has 14 residues. V was shortened by 7 bases and J by 1 base, with 13 bases between the two germline ends. In DNA form, the CDR3 reads TGTGCCAGCAATAACGGCCGGGCGAACACTGAAGCTTTCTTT. This sequence encodes CASNNGRANTEAFF.